The 21 T cell receptor beta chains below come from one sample, sequenced in a study of control samples from healthy donors and cancer patients (dated by TCRdb to the early 2020s). The method was the immunoSEQ multiplex PCR assay. TCRdb obtained this table from immuneACCESS and retained in-frame rearrangements with V and J assigned. These tables miss some clones; where compared with another copy, unresolved V genes account for less than half of the shortfall, and the remainder is unexplained. The sample yields roughly 450,000 clones; around nine tenths were counted once. The ten largest clones represent around 6.8% of the sample. The sequenced material came from PBMCs. The receptor source for this set is a man in his forties with head and neck cancer.

This chain joins TRBV2 and TRBJ2-3, with a possible D match to TRBD2 (5 bases). Trimming removed 7 bases from V and 4 bases from J, with 12 bases in between. Germline V gives CDR1 SNHLY, CDR2 FYNNEI. This CDR3 region has 13 residues. CDR3 in amino acids: CASTGIRADTQYF. DNA of the CDR3: TGTGCCAGCACGGGGATTAGGGCAGATACGCAGTATTTT.

This clone was detected only a few times. The chain employs TRBV5-8 and TRBJ1-3, with no clear D. This CDR3 comprises 13 residues. V was trimmed by 0 bases and J by 6 bases, leaving 7 bases between them. The V gene's germline CDR1 is SGHTS and CDR2 YDEGEE. DNA for the CDR3: TGTGCCAGCAGCTTGGGACGGACAAACACCATATATTTT. It specifies CASSLGRTNTIYF.

The chain combines TRBV6-5 with TRBJ1-1; D not resolved. The CDR3 is 15 residues long. V was pared by 5 bases and J by 3 bases, with 16 bases between. CDR1 MNHEY and CDR2 SVGAGI come from the germline V gene. The CDR3 coding sequence is TGTGCCAGCAGTCCGTTTTTAAGATCGGACACTGAAGCTTTCTTT. Protein sequence: CASSPFLRSDTEAFF.

The chain links TRBV10-3 to TRBJ2-7; D ambiguous. The CDR3 loop spans 13 amino acids. CDR1 ENHRY and CDR2 SYGVKD come from the germline V gene. The ends were cut back, 4 bases at V and 2 bases at J, with 9 bases in the middle. Written as DNA, the CDR3 is TGTGCCATCAGTGTGAAGGAAACCTACGAGCAGTACTTC. Protein sequence: CAISVKETYEQYF.

Note on this clone: In the same sample, other DNA sequences code for this CDR3. J is TRBJ2-7 and V is TRBV10-3, with no clear D. Germline CDR1 is ENHRY and CDR2 is SYGVKD. CDR3 length: 12 residues. The V end was cut by 0 bases, the J end by 3 bases, with 3 bases between. The CDR3 loop is CAISESRYEQYF. CDR3 bases: TGTGCCATCAGTGAGTCGCGCTACGAGCAGTACTTC.

This clone occurred a few times. This chain joins TRBV5-8 and TRBJ1-5; D unresolved. Germline-derived CDR1 and CDR2 are SGHTS and YDEGEE. CDR3 size: 13 residues. The V and J ends lost 7 bases and 0 bases respectively, with 8 bases between them. DNA for the CDR3: TGTGCCAGCGGACGGACTAGCAATCAGCCCCAGCATTTT. Protein product: CASGRTSNQPQHF.

This rearrangement joins TRBV7-9 to TRBJ2-3; D unclear. V was cut by 6 bases and J by 2 bases, with 12 bases left in between. CDR1 is SEHNR, CDR2 FQNEAQ, per germline (reference sequence). This CDR3 has 14 residues. The CDR3 nucleotides read TGTGCCAGCAGTTACGACGGTGCCACAGATACGCAGTATTTT. It yields the protein CASSYDGATDTQYF. The whole variable domain, remainder taken from reference TRBV7-9 and TRBJ2-3, is DTGVSQNPRHKITKRGQNVTFRCDPISEHNRLYWYRQTLGQGPEFLTYFQNEAQLEKSRLLSDRFSAERPKGSFSTLEIQRTEQGDSAMYLCASSYDGATDTQYFGPGTRLTVL.

The chain recombines TRBV4-1 with TRBJ1-5; D gene unclear. Germline V gene sequence: CDR1 MGHRA, CDR2 YSYEKL. V shed 0 bases and J shed 2 bases, with 17 bases lying between them. The length of the CDR3 is 18 residues. Here the CDR3 DNA reads TGCGCCAGCAGCCAAGATGAGGGCGTCGTGAGGGGCAATCAGCCCCAGCATTTT. Protein sequence: CASSQDEGVVRGNQPQHF.

This sequence joins TRBV7-6 and TRBJ2-7; unclear D gene. Germline CDR1 SGHVS, CDR2 FNYEAQ. This CDR3 is 15 amino acids long. V was clipped by 2 bases and J by 2 bases, with 13 bases between them. The CDR3 sequence is CASSLYKGRTYEQYF. Written as DNA, the CDR3 is TGTGCCAGCAGCTTATATAAGGGTCGAACCTACGAGCAGTACTTC.

The V call is TRBV25-1, the J call TRBJ1-1, with 10 bases fitting TRBD1. Losses at the gene ends were 2 bases for V and 10 bases for J; bases not matched to a gene: 4. There are 13 residues in the CDR3. Germline values: CDR1 MGHDK, CDR2 SYGVNS. The CDR3 is CASSEPGDRGAFF. The CDR3 nucleotides are TGTGCCAGCAGTGAACCTGGGGACAGGGGAGCTTTCTTT.

The rearrangement joins TRBV7-2 to TRBJ2-1; TRBD2 matches 16 bases. Germline-derived CDR1 and CDR2 are SGHTA and FQGNSA. The CDR3 has 19 residues. J was trimmed by 1 base and V by 5 bases; bases with no gene match: 8. This CDR3 reads CASSPGTSGGARSYNEQFF. The CDR3 DNA sequence: TGTGCCAGCAGCCCCGGGACTAGCGGGGGGGCCAGGTCCTACAATGAGCAGTTCTTC.

This clone occurred once. The chain combines TRBV5-1 with TRBJ1-4, with 7 nucleotides matching TRBD1. Germline CDR1 SGHRS, CDR2 YFSETQ. V trimming: 4 bases; J trimming: 8 bases; junction bases outside the gene matches: 8. The CDR3 is 14 amino acids. In DNA, the CDR3 is TGCGCCAGCAGCCCGCGGGACAGCAGAGAAAAACTGTTTTTT. Translating it yields CASSPRDSREKLFF.

For the CDR3, the DNA is TGTGCCAGCAGCCCGGACTTGAACTACGAGCAGTACTTC. Encoded protein: CASSPDLNYEQYF. This rearrangement joins TRBV3-1 (or the pseudogene TRBV3-2) to TRBJ2-7; TRBD2 is a possible D gene (5 bases). Germline CDR1 LGHDT, CDR2 YNNKEL (reference sequence). Trimming stripped 4 bases from V and 3 bases from J, with 10 bases between. This CDR3 is 13 amino acids long.

On this clone: Other DNA sequences in this specimen translate into the identical CDR3. The chain carries TRBV7-9 and TRBJ2-2; perhaps TRBD1 as D (6 bases). Germline V CDR1 and CDR2: SEHNR, FQNEAQ (reference sequence). CDR3 length equals 14 residues. V was shortened by 2 bases and J by 6 bases, with 10 bases between the two germline ends. CDR3: CASSLTQGPGELFF. The CDR3 DNA reads TGTGCCAGCAGCTTAACGCAGGGGCCCGGGGAGCTGTTTTTT.

This clone was seen a single time. The V and J genes are TRBV6-1 and TRBJ1-2; 10 bases fit TRBD1. Germline values: CDR1 MNHNS, CDR2 SASEGT. V lost 2 bases, J lost 4 bases, and 7 bases stayed unmatched. The length of the CDR3 is 16 residues. The CDR3 DNA is TGTGCCAGCAGTGAATTCGTGACAGGGGGCCTCTATGGCTACACCTTC. Translation gives CASSEFVTGGLYGYTF.

This chain uses TRBV3-1 (or the pseudogene TRBV3-2) with TRBJ1-6; TRBD1 agrees at 8 bases. V lost 4 bases, J lost 6 bases, and 2 bases stayed unmatched. This CDR3 is built from 14 residues. Germline-derived CDR1 and CDR2 are LGHDT and YNNKEL (reference sequence). Here the CDR3 reads CASSLTGVNSPLHF. CDR3 DNA sequence: TGTGCCAGCAGCCTGACAGGGGTTAATTCACCCCTCCACTTT.

This rearrangement joins TRBV6-2 or TRBV6-3 to TRBJ1-2; D gene ambiguous. With 5 bases removed from V and 8 bases from J, the gap between germline ends came to 12 bases. This CDR3 has 12 amino acids. Per germline, CDR1 MNHEY and CDR2 SVGEGT. In nucleotides, the CDR3 is TGTGCCAGCAGTCCCGAAACGAGAGGCTACACCTTC. It codes for CASSPETRGYTF.

A single count supports this clone. This rearrangement joins TRBV6-6 to TRBJ2-3, with D tentatively TRBD2 (6 bases). The CDR3 runs to 12 residues. The V end lost 7 bases, the J end lost 6 bases, and 11 bases lay between the germline ends. CDR1 is MNHNY and CDR2 is SVGAGI in the germline V gene (reference sequence). The CDR3 here is CASIGEADTQYF. The CDR3 coding sequence is TGTGCCAGCATTGGGGAGGCTGATACGCAGTATTTT.

The V gene is TRBV11-2, the J gene TRBJ1-1; D gene uncertain. The germline V gene has CDR1 SGHAT and CDR2 FQNNGV. The CDR3 consists of 11 residues. The V end was cut by 3 bases, the J end by 5 bases, with 4 bases between. The CDR3: CASSFQTEAFF. CDR3 nucleotides: TGTGCCAGCAGCTTCCAGACTGAAGCTTTCTTT.

For this clone: Other DNA variants within this sample encode the same CDR3. This chain joins TRBV5-1 and TRBJ1-5; 8 nucleotides match TRBD1. Trimming at V came to 0 bases and at J to 2 bases, leaving 4 bases not matched to a gene. This CDR3 comprises 16 residues. Germline lookup yields CDR1 SGHRS and CDR2 YFSETQ. The CDR3, as DNA: TGCGCCAGCAGCTTGGATCCGGGACAGGGCAATCAGCCCCAGCATTTT. Its protein product is CASSLDPGQGNQPQHF.

The genes are TRBV5-1 and TRBJ2-1; D call uncertain. V was trimmed by 2 bases and J by 6 bases, leaving 9 bases between them. Germline CDR1 reads SGHRS; CDR2 reads YFSETQ. The CDR3 runs to 13 residues. CDR3 coding DNA: TGCGCCAGCAGCTTCCGACTCCTCAATGAGCAGTTCTTC. It encodes CASSFRLLNEQFF.